This section outlines one T cell receptor beta chain sequence together with its context. These data belong to a study of blood T cell repertoires in COVID-19. Study-level background: Samples of COVID-19 (acute and convalescent) were obtained from the United States, Italy and Spain.

Source study methods: Amplified reference gene primers provided the basis for estimating nucleated cell counts. Some clones are missing from TCRdb's copy, which holds only in-frame ones; the method was immunoSEQ multiplex PCR. Clonal size and the V and J genes are those of that table, whereas D and trimming came from the DNA. The sample shows approximately 68,000 clones, 82% of them seen only once. There are 16 residues in the CDR3. Germline V CDR1 and CDR2: SGHNT, YENEEA. V was clipped by 4 bases and J by 6 bases, with 18 bases between them. V usage is TRBV11-3 and J usage is TRBJ2-2; perhaps TRBD2 as D (5 bases). The clonotype comes from a human donor in a cohort sampled during active COVID-19. The sample was peripheral blood. The CDR3 DNA is TGTGCCAGCAGCTCTAGCAGGCGGGCCAAGGCCGGGGAGCTGTTTTTT. Translated, it gives CASSSSRRAKAGELFF. The variable domain in full, with the rest retrieved from reference TRBV11-3 and TRBJ2-2, is EAGVVQSPRYKIIEKKQPVAFWCNPISGHNTLYWYLQNLGQGPELLIRYENEEAVDDSQLPKDRFSAERLKGVDSTLKIQPAELGDSAVYLCASSSSRRAKAGELFFGEGSRLTVL.